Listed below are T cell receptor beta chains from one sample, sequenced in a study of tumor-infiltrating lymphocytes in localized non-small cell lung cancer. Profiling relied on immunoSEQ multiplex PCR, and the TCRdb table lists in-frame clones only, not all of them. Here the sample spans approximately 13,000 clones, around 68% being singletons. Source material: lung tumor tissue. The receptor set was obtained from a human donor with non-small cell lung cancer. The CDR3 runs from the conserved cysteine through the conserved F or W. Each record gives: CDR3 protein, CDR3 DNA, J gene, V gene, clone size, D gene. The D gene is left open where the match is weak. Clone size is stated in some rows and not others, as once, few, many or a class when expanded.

CASSQDSGTKQYF TGTGCCAGCAGCCAAGATAGCGGGACAAAGCAGTACTTC TRBJ2-5 TRBV14 - TRBD2
CASGRESPIEQFF TGCGCCAGCGGCCGGGAGAGCCCAATAGAGCAGTTCTTC TRBJ2-1 TRBV5-1 - -
CASSEVDRAFF TGTGCCAGCAGTGAAGTGGATAGAGCTTTCTTT TRBJ1-1 TRBV6-5 few -
CASSPSNNQPQHF TGCGCCAGCAGTCCGTCTAACAATCAGCCCCAGCATTTT TRBJ1-5 TRBV10-2 - -
CASRSSGRSNEQFF TGTGCCAGCAGATCTAGCGGGAGAAGCAATGAGCAGTTCTTC TRBJ2-1 TRBV7-8 - TRBD2
CASSKGGGYNEQFF TGTGCCAGCAGTAAGGGTGGGGGTTACAATGAGCAGTTCTTC TRBJ2-1 TRBV25-1 few -
CASSLGTFTDTQYF TGTGCCAGCAGCTTAGGCACTTTCACAGATACGCAGTATTTT TRBJ2-3 TRBV7-6 few -
CASRLGDQPQHF TGTGCCAGCAGACTAGGGGATCAGCCCCAGCATTTT TRBJ1-5 TRBV2 - -
CASIPGVSNQPQHF TGTGCCAGTATCCCAGGTGTTAGCAATCAGCCCCAGCATTTT TRBJ1-5 TRBV19 - -
CASRDGQGLSSGNTIYF TGCGCCAGCAGAGACGGACAGGGATTGAGCTCTGGAAACACCATATATTTT TRBJ1-3 TRBV10-2 once TRBD1
CASSLEAYMGEQFF TGTGCCAGCAGCTTGGAGGCCTATATGGGTGAGCAGTTCTTC TRBJ2-1 TRBV7-9 - -
CASSQGRGKNYGYTF TGTGCCAGCAGCCAAGGGAGGGGCAAGAACTATGGCTACACCTTC TRBJ1-2 TRBV14 - -
CASSQGPDPSTDTQYF TGTGCCAGCAGCCAGGGGCCAGATCCTAGCACAGATACGCAGTATTTT TRBJ2-3 TRBV11-2 - -
CASSRKRGGETQYF TGTGCCAGCAGCCGCAAGCGGGGGGGAGAGACCCAGTACTTC TRBJ2-5 TRBV14 once TRBD2
CASSTSPGRPEQYF TGTGCCAGCAGCACCAGCCCCGGGAGGCCGGAGCAGTACTTC TRBJ2-7 TRBV7-8 medium-sized TRBD2
CASSPRLADSDTQYF TGTGCCAGCAGCCCCAGACTAGCGGACTCAGATACGCAGTATTTT TRBJ2-3 TRBV7-6 - TRBD2
CASSQAGLSSYNEQFF TGCGCCAGCAGCCAGGCGGGGCTTAGCTCCTACAATGAGCAGTTCTTC TRBJ2-1 TRBV4-3 medium-sized -
CASSYSSGEETQYF TGTGCCAGCAGTTACTCGTCGGGGGAAGAGACCCAGTACTTC TRBJ2-5 TRBV6-6 - -
CASSLTGLETQYF TGTGCCAGCAGTTTGACAGGTCTAGAGACCCAGTACTTC TRBJ2-5 TRBV7-8 - -
CASSLASLGTVTEAFF TGTGCCAGCAGCTTAGCGTCCTTAGGGACGGTCACTGAAGCTTTCTTT TRBJ1-1 TRBV11-2 - -